Listed here are 2 T cell receptor beta chains from one sample, sequenced in a study of CD8 T cells in Susac syndrome. RNA was extracted with the RNeasy kit, and a quantity of roughly 0.45 to 1 ug was reverse transcribed using random hexamers. TCRdb called the immunoSEQ multiplex PCR reads again in MiXCR, with one record for every CDR3 protein. The sample yields roughly 150,000 distinct CDR3 sequences, 85% to 95% seen once. Sequencing used CD8+ T cells from PBMCs. These receptors all stem from a human donor with Susac syndrome.

V and J are TRBV19 and TRBJ2-7, with 10 bases that match TRBD2. CDR3 length: 16 amino acids. Germline-derived CDR1 and CDR2 are LNHDA and SQIVND (reference sequence). V lost 0 bases to trimming and J lost 5 bases; unmatched junction nucleotides: 7. The CDR3 DNA sequence: TGTGCCAGTAGTATAGACCTTCTAGCGGGAGCGAACGAGCAGTACTTC. Amino acid sequence: CASSIDLLAGANEQYF.

This chain connects TRBV30 to TRBJ2-7; D not resolved. V dropped 5 bases and J dropped 2 bases, with 10 bases sitting between them. The CDR3 is made up of 12 amino acids. In germline, CDR1 is GTSNPN, CDR2 SVGIG (reference sequence). CDR3 residues: CAWGILTYEQYF. CDR3 coding DNA: TGTGCCTGGGGGATTTTAACCTACGAGCAGTACTTC.